These 27 T cell receptor beta chains were all obtained from the same sample, sequenced in a study of T cell repertoires in cytomegalovirus infection. One entry per CDR3 protein results from TCRdb running MiXCR on the reads. The data show around 630,000 distinct CDR3 sequences, with roughly 26% seen just once and under 8.5% held by the top ten. The sample comprised CD8+ T cells from PBMCs. These receptor sequences come from a human donor in good health (CMV status not recorded). Some clones in this sample may be carry-over from other donors' samples.

The chain uses TRBV20-1 and TRBJ1-1, with D possibly being TRBD1 (6 bases). This CDR3 has 12 residues. Trimming removed 1 base at V and 11 bases at J, with 14 bases between. Germline loops: CDR1 DFQATT, CDR2 SNEGSKA (reference sequence). For the CDR3, the DNA is TGCAGTGCTAGAGCGGGCGGCAGGGGTGCTTTCTTT. Amino acid sequence: CSARAGGRGAFF.

This clonotype was detected ten times or more. The CDR3 sequence: CASSLSGGGLAHYYEQYF. The CDR3 DNA sequence: TGTGCCAGCAGTTTATCCGGTGGGGGACTAGCGCATTACTACGAGCAGTACTTC. This rearrangement joins TRBV27 to TRBJ2-7, with TRBD2 matching 10 bases. Germline CDR1 and CDR2: MNHEY and SMNVEV (reference sequence). The CDR3 runs 18 residues. V dropped 0 bases and J dropped 3; count of bases not matched to a gene: 11.

This clonotype occurred a few times. The V gene is TRBV27, the J gene TRBJ1-6; D gene ambiguous. Trimming removed 5 bases from V and 6 bases from J, with 14 bases in between. From germline, CDR1 is MNHEY and CDR2 SMNVEV (reference sequence). The CDR3 extends over 15 amino acids. CDR3 sequence: CASSDSDGVNSPLHF. CDR3 coding DNA: TGTGCCAGCAGTGACTCCGACGGGGTTAATTCACCCCTCCACTTT.

This clonotype turned up a few times. The gene calls are TRBV29-1 and TRBJ2-3, with unresolved D. V lost 1 base and J lost 4, with 0 bases in between. This CDR3 has 10 residues. Germline loops: CDR1 SQVTM, CDR2 ANQGSEA. In DNA form, the CDR3 reads TGCAGCGTTGAAGCAGATACGCAGTATTTT. This gives the protein CSVEADTQYF.

This clonotype appeared many times. The chain carries TRBV7-6 and TRBJ2-3, with D unclear. This CDR3 region has 14 residues. The V end was cut by 1 base, the J end by 1 base, with 6 bases between. Germline V lookup: CDR1 SGHVS, CDR2 FNYEAQ. CDR3 residues: CASSLGARTDTQYF. The CDR3 DNA reads as TGTGCCAGCAGCTTAGGGGCCCGCACAGATACGCAGTATTTT.

This clonotype has more than one count but fewer than ten. The rearrangement links TRBV28 to TRBJ1-5, with D possibly being TRBD1 (5 bases). Trimming took 2 bases from V and 6 from J, leaving 14 bases between them. Germline values: CDR1 MDHEN, CDR2 SYDVKM. The CDR3 spans 15 residues. This CDR3 reads CASSLGFGGSQPQHF. In DNA, the CDR3 is TGTGCCAGCAGTTTAGGGTTTGGGGGGAGTCAGCCCCAGCATTTT.

This clonotype has at least ten counts. V usage is TRBV4-3 and J usage is TRBJ1-1; D is uncertain. Trimming took off 1 base at V and 1 base at J, with 7 bases between the two ends. CDR3 length: 14 residues. CDR1 is LGHNA and CDR2 is YSLEER in the germline V gene. The CDR3 nucleotides are TGCGCCAGCAGCCAAGGTGCAGAGAACACTGAAGCTTTCTTT. Protein product: CASSQGAENTEAFF.

This clonotype was observed a handful of times. The chain couples TRBV20-1 to TRBJ1-6; no reliable D call. Germline V gene lookup returns CDR1 DFQATT and CDR2 SNEGSKA (reference sequence). The ends were cut back, 5 bases at V and 7 bases at J, with 12 bases in the middle. This CDR3 comprises 13 residues. The CDR3 nucleotides are TGCAGTGCTTCCCCGGGTGGCAATTCACCCCTCCACTTT. This gives the protein CSASPGGNSPLHF.

The chain links TRBV20-1 to TRBJ2-4; D not certain. Germline V gene sequence: CDR1 DFQATT, CDR2 SNEGSKA (reference sequence). CDR3 length: 17 amino acids. V lost 0 bases to trimming and J lost 4 bases, with 19 bases between them. For the CDR3, the DNA is TGCAGTGCTAGAGATCCGGAGTTTAGTGGGCTGAAAAACATTCAGTACTTC. Translated, it gives CSARDPEFSGLKNIQYF.

This clonotype was counted only a few times. The chain employs TRBV20-1 and TRBJ1-1; D is uncertain. Germline V lookup: CDR1 DFQATT, CDR2 SNEGSKA (reference sequence). The germline V and J ends were trimmed by 6 bases and 2 bases, with 16 bases remaining between them. This CDR3 spans 14 amino acids. CDR3 nucleotide sequence: TGCAGTGCCCCTTATATCAGTGTAAACACTGAAGCTTTCTTT. This encodes CSAPYISVNTEAFF.

The chain has TRBV20-1 and TRBJ2-1, with 14 bases that match TRBD2. This CDR3 region has 18 residues. Germline CDR1 is DFQATT and CDR2 is SNEGSKA (reference sequence). J was trimmed by 0 bases and V by 5 bases; bases with no gene match: 9. The CDR3 loop reads CSASGLAGVVSSYNEQFF. For the CDR3, the DNA is TGCAGTGCTTCGGGACTAGCGGGGGTCGTGAGCTCCTACAATGAGCAGTTCTTC.

V is TRBV29-1 and J is TRBJ2-1, with a tentative D call TRBD2 (5 bases). Germline assignment: CDR1 SQVTM and CDR2 ANQGSEA. V dropped 3 bases and J dropped 8 bases, with 14 bases sitting between them. This CDR3 spans 13 amino acids. This CDR3 reads CSVELRLEDEQFF. Written as DNA, the CDR3 is TGCAGCGTTGAGCTGCGACTGGAGGATGAGCAGTTCTTC.

This chain joins TRBV29-1 and TRBJ2-2, with D perhaps matching TRBD2 (6 bases). Trimming took off 1 base at V and 5 bases at J, with 20 bases between the two ends. There are 17 residues in the CDR3. In germline, CDR1 is SQVTM, CDR2 ANQGSEA. The CDR3 DNA sequence: TGCAGCGTTGAAGTCCCATCCGAAAAAGGAGGGACCGGGGAGCTGTTTTTT. Its protein product is CSVEVPSEKGGTGELFF.

As concerns this clonotype: At one end the junction does not follow the germline gene, possibly because of a read error. The rearrangement uses TRBV7-6 and TRBJ2-2, with 9 nucleotides matching TRBD1. This CDR3 spans 16 amino acids. The V gene's germline CDR1 is SGHVS and CDR2 FNYEAQ. CDR3 coding DNA: TGTGTCAGCAGCCACACAGGGGGCCCGAACACCGGGGAGCTGTTTTTT. Translated: CVSSHTGGPNTGELFF.

In its sample, this clonotype was seen many times. This rearrangement joins TRBV12-3 or TRBV12-4 to TRBJ1-1, with D unresolved. This CDR3 comprises 13 residues. The V gene lost 0 bases and the J gene lost 8 bases, with 10 bases spanning the gap. The DNA of the CDR3 is TGTGCCAGCAGTTTAGCCCCAGGTGTGGAAGCTTTCTTT. Its protein product is CASSLAPGVEAFF.

This clonotype was seen a few times. The rearrangement uses TRBV19 and TRBJ2-2; D gene unclear. The CDR3 runs to 15 residues. The germline V and J ends were trimmed by 5 bases and 0 bases, with 10 bases remaining between them. In germline, CDR1 is LNHDA, CDR2 SQIVND (reference sequence). CDR3 region: CASSPGSTNTGELFF. For the CDR3, the DNA is TGTGCCAGTAGTCCCGGCAGTACGAACACCGGGGAGCTGTTTTTT.

In its sample, this clonotype was seen once. This rearrangement joins TRBV6-6 to TRBJ2-5, with TRBD1 matching over 7 bases. This CDR3 contains 16 residues. The germline V gene encodes CDR1 MNHNY and CDR2 SVGAGI (reference sequence). V lost 2 bases and J lost 0; bases outside the gene matches: 6. The CDR3 region has the DNA TGTGCCAGCAGTTACGGAGCAGGGGGTGACCAAGAGACCCAGTACTTC. Translating it yields CASSYGAGGDQETQYF.

The V call is TRBV29-1, the J call TRBJ2-3, with 10 bases matching TRBD1. The germline CDR1 and CDR2 sequences are SQVTM and ANQGSEA. The CDR3 loop spans 15 amino acids. V shed 0 bases, J shed 8 bases, and the junction held 8 bases outside the gene matches. The CDR3: CSVEDQGQGDVTQYF. DNA of the CDR3: TGCAGCGTTGAAGATCAAGGACAGGGGGATGTTACGCAGTATTTT.

This clonotype was recorded at least ten times. The chain links TRBV7-6 to TRBJ2-5; 11 bases fit TRBD2. There are 15 residues in the CDR3. The V segment lost 5 bases and the J segment 2 bases; nucleotides outside the gene matches: 4. Germline V CDR1 and CDR2: SGHVS, FNYEAQ. The CDR3 sequence is CASSTRTSGQETQYF. CDR3 bases: TGTGCCAGCAGCACCCGGACTAGCGGGCAAGAGACCCAGTACTTC.

This clonotype was seen a few times. The chain uses TRBV7-2 and TRBJ1-1; possible D gene TRBD1, 6 bases. Germline V gene lookup returns CDR1 SGHTA and CDR2 FQGNSA. V lost 7 bases, J lost 8 bases, and 23 bases lay in between. The CDR3 covers 15 residues. Here the CDR3 DNA reads TGTGCCAGCACCCTCGACAGGCTTCCCTATAACGAAGCTTTCTTT. Residues: CASTLDRLPYNEAFF.

For this clonotype: Its ends do not fully match the called genes, so a read error is possible. V and J are TRBV28 and TRBJ2-3, with D possibly being TRBD1 or TRBD2 (6 bases each). From germline, CDR1 is MDHEN and CDR2 SYDVKM. CDR3 length: 13 amino acids. This CDR3 reads CANSSGATDTQYF. In DNA, the CDR3 is TGTGCCAACAGTTCGGGGGCCACAGATACGCAGTATTTT.

The chain couples TRBV27 to TRBJ2-6; D may be TRBD1 or TRBD2 (5 bases each). The germline V gene has CDR1 MNHEY and CDR2 SMNVEV (reference sequence). The CDR3 covers 17 residues. The V end was cut by 2 bases, the J end by 4 bases, with 15 bases between. The CDR3 region is CASSLRPGPGGANVLTF. CDR3 in DNA: TGTGCCAGCAGTTTACGGCCAGGGCCGGGGGGGGCCAACGTCCTGACTTTC.

V gene TRBV4-1 combines with J gene TRBJ1-5; 7 positions agree with TRBD1. The length of the CDR3 is 15 residues. Germline V gene data show CDR1 as MGHRA and CDR2 as YSYEKL. Germline trimming cut 4 bases from V and 6 bases from J; bases unmatched to any gene: 9. The CDR3 loop reads CASSPPGTGVQPQHF. The CDR3 region has the DNA TGCGCCAGCAGCCCCCCGGGTACAGGGGTTCAGCCCCAGCATTTT.

This clonotype has at least ten counts. J is TRBJ2-1 and V is TRBV6-5, with D unresolved. The CDR3 extends over 15 amino acids. Trimming removed 0 bases at V and 14 bases at J, with 20 bases between. From germline, CDR1 is MNHEY and CDR2 SVGAGI. CDR3 nucleotides: TGTGCCAGCAGTTACTCGACAACTCCGCTGAATGTGGAGTTCTTC. It yields the protein CASSYSTTPLNVEFF.

This clonotype has at least ten counts. This chain joins TRBV7-9 and TRBJ2-1; D is possibly TRBD1 or TRBD2 (5 bases each). The CDR3 totals 15 residues. With 5 bases removed from V and 10 bases from J, the gap between germline ends came to 21 bases. Germline assignment: CDR1 SEHNR and CDR2 FQNEAQ (reference sequence). The CDR3 region has the DNA TGTGCCAGCAGCCCCCGTTCTGAGGGGCCATTGGAGCAGTTCTTC. Residues: CASSPRSEGPLEQFF.

The chain links TRBV18 to TRBJ1-2, with unresolved D. The V end was cut by 3 bases, the J end by 7 bases, with 6 bases between. This CDR3 contains 11 residues. The germline gives CDR1 KGHSH, CDR2 LQKENI. CDR3 protein: CASSPSSGYTF. Written as DNA, the CDR3 is TGTGCCAGCTCACCCTCCTCTGGCTACACCTTC.

The chain carries TRBV6-2 or TRBV6-3 and TRBJ2-7; weak D call: TRBD2 (5 bases). CDR1 MNHEY and CDR2 SVGEGT come from the germline V gene. CDR3 length: 15 amino acids. V was cut by 3 bases and J by 7 bases, with 19 bases left in between. CDR3 protein: CASSYGGGLSSEQYV. The DNA of the CDR3 is TGTGCCAGCAGTTATGGAGGTGGGTTATCGAGTGAGCAGTACGTC.